The 26 T cell receptor beta chains reported below all come from one sample, sequenced in a study of cytomegalovirus exposure and HLA in healthy donors. PCR amplification relied on 60 Vbeta primers (plus 13 Jbeta primers). TCRdb keeps only in-frame clones here, not all; method: immunoSEQ multiplex PCR. Seen here are over 150,000 clones, about 82% observed once, and the top ten hold 1%. The specimen sequenced was PBMCs. These receptors were obtained from a woman between 45 and 60 years old in good health and CMV-seropositive.

This clone came up a few times. The chain recombines TRBV5-6 with TRBJ1-1; 9 nucleotides align to TRBD1. J was trimmed by 4 bases and V by 4 bases; bases with no gene match: 14. Germline V CDR1 and CDR2: SGHDT, YYEEEE. The CDR3 is 17 residues long. CDR3 in DNA: TGTGCCAGCAGCCCCACGGTCGGACAGGGGAAGGGCACTGAAGCTTTCTTT. It is translated as CASSPTVGQGKGTEAFF.

The CDR3 DNA sequence: TGTGCCAGCAGCTCAATAGGGTTATTAGGGGACAGAACCTACAATGAGCAGTTCTTC. Its translation: CASSSIGLLGDRTYNEQFF. The chain uses TRBV11-2 and TRBJ2-1; TRBD1 aligns across 7 bases. V lost 4 bases and J lost 2; bases outside the gene matches: 17. The CDR3 runs to 19 residues. CDR1 and CDR2 (germline): SGHAT, FQNNGV.

CDR3 coding DNA: TGTGCCAGCAGTTTAGACAGGGGACCGATCAATCAGCCCCAGCATTTT. Translated, it gives CASSLDRGPINQPQHF. The J gene is TRBJ1-5, the V gene TRBV28, with 8 bases identical to TRBD1. V dropped 2 bases and J dropped 3; count of bases not matched to a gene: 6. Germline values: CDR1 MDHEN, CDR2 SYDVKM. This CDR3 has 16 amino acids.

This clone was recorded a few times. Its ends do not fully match the called genes, so a read error is possible. The V gene is TRBV11-3, the J gene TRBJ1-6, with unresolved D. The CDR3 consists of 13 residues. CDR1 SGHNT and CDR2 YENEEA come from the germline V gene. This chain's CDR3 is CASSLDGDSPLHF. In DNA, the CDR3 is TGTGCCAGCAGCCTAGACGGGGATTCACCCCTCCACTTT.

The rearrangement uses TRBV5-1 and TRBJ1-1; tentatively, D is TRBD1 (5 bases). The CDR3 contains 15 residues. V lost 1 base and J 6 bases, leaving 16 bases between the germline ends. Per germline, CDR1 SGHRS and CDR2 YFSETQ. The CDR3 reads CASSLLKGKYAEAFF. In nucleotides, the CDR3 is TGCGCCAGCAGCTTGTTGAAGGGGAAGTACGCTGAAGCTTTCTTT.

A remark on this clone: One junction end disagrees with the germline gene, perhaps due to a read error. Other DNA sequences within the sample encode an identical CDR3. The J gene is TRBJ2-2, the V gene TRBV4-3; 10 nucleotides line up with TRBD1. CDR1 is LGHNA, CDR2 YSLEER, per germline. CDR3 length: 13 amino acids. CDR3 coding DNA: TGCGCCAGCAGCCAACCCGGGACAGGGGAACTGTTTTTT. Its protein product is CASSQPGTGELFF.

The chain links TRBV7-3 to TRBJ2-2; 10 nucleotides agree with TRBD2. CDR1 is SGHTA and CDR2 is FQGTGA in the germline V gene. After removal of 4 bases from V and 7 bases from J, the junction contained 6 bases not matched to a gene. The CDR3 has 15 amino acids. In DNA, the CDR3 is TGTGCCAGCAGCTCTAGCGGGAGAAAGGGCGGGGAGCTGTTTTTT. This codes for CASSSSGRKGGELFF.

V is TRBV21-1 and J is TRBJ1-5; TRBD1 is the table's D call, not checked against the DNA. TRBV21-1 is shown as a pseudogene. The CDR3 loop spans 15 amino acids. The CDR3 DNA reads TGTGCCAGCAGCAAAGTGGTTCCAGGGCTGCAGCCCCAGCATTTT. This sequence encodes CASSKVVPGLQPQHF.

The CDR3 protein is CASSLRYQSWRRSSYNEQFF. For the CDR3, the DNA is TGTGCCAGCAGTTTGAGGTATCAAAGCTGGCGGAGGAGCTCCTACAATGAGCAGTTCTTC. The rearrangement links TRBV27 to TRBJ2-1; a weak D match, TRBD2 (5 bases). The CDR3 contains 20 residues. Trimming left V 3 bases short and J 0 bases short, with 24 bases between. From germline, CDR1 is MNHEY and CDR2 SMNVEV (reference sequence).

This chain connects TRBV7-9 to TRBJ2-5, with D perhaps TRBD1 (6 bases). The CDR3 is made up of 15 amino acids. The ends were cut back, 6 bases at V and 2 bases at J, with 16 bases in the middle. The V gene's germline CDR1 is SEHNR and CDR2 FQNEAQ (reference sequence). CDR3 nucleotide sequence: TGTGCCAGCAGTCGTTCAGGGGCCGCACAAGAGACCCAGTACTTC. Translation: CASSRSGAAQETQYF.

The rearrangement uses TRBV9 and TRBJ1-2; 9 nucleotides match TRBD1. CDR1 is SGDLS and CDR2 is YYNGEE in the germline V gene. The V and J ends lost 3 bases and 6 bases, in that order; junction bases with no gene match: 9. The CDR3 has 15 residues. CDR3: CASSANTGGADGYTF. The CDR3 region has the DNA TGTGCCAGCAGCGCTAACACAGGGGGCGCAGATGGCTACACCTTC.

The V call is TRBV9, the J call TRBJ1-1; TRBD1 aligns across 8 bases. The V segment lost 0 bases and the J segment 7 bases; nucleotides outside the gene matches: 11. The CDR3 loop spans 16 amino acids. Germline CDR1 SGDLS, CDR2 YYNGEE. CDR3 in DNA: TGTGCCAGCAGCGTAGCAGGGGGCTCGGGTCCCGGTGAAGCTTTCTTT. Amino acid sequence: CASSVAGGSGPGEAFF.

The chain is built from TRBV23-1 and TRBJ1-1, with D possibly TRBD1 on 6 matching bases. TRBV23-1 is filed as an ORF, its function uncertain. This CDR3 is built from 15 residues. V lost 2 bases and J 6 bases, leaving 16 bases between the germline ends. The CDR3 DNA sequence: TGCGCCAGCAGTCAACACCCTACAGGGCCGCCTGAAGCTTTCTTT. This translates into CASSQHPTGPPEAFF.

The chain couples TRBV27 to TRBJ2-3, with unresolved D. V was trimmed by 3 bases and J by 2 bases, leaving 9 bases between them. The CDR3 runs 14 residues. CDR1 is MNHEY and CDR2 is SMNVEV in the germline V gene (reference sequence). CDR3 in DNA: TGTGCCAGCAGTTTCCAACCTATCACAGATACGCAGTATTTT. Its protein is CASSFQPITDTQYF.

The V gene is TRBV4-1, the J gene TRBJ2-5; 14 bases fit TRBD2. Trimming cost V 1 base and J 4 bases; bases outside gene matches: 8. This CDR3 spans 18 amino acids. Germline CDR1 and CDR2: MGHRA and YSYEKL. CDR3 in DNA: TGCGCCAGCAGCCAAGCAAGTACCGGACTAGCGGGGGGAGAGACCCAGTACTTC. It translates to CASSQASTGLAGGETQYF.

The rearrangement links TRBV5-1 to TRBJ2-2; D gene uncertain. Germline V gene sequence: CDR1 SGHRS, CDR2 YFSETQ. The CDR3 totals 15 residues. Trimming cost V 4 bases and J 6 bases, with 16 bases left between them. CDR3 protein: CASSLNSEVSGELFF. CDR3 bases: TGCGCCAGCAGCCTCAACTCAGAGGTGTCCGGGGAGCTGTTTTTT.

The chain joins TRBV7-2 to TRBJ2-7; 8 bases fit TRBD2. The junction had 19 bases not matched to a gene; V was cut back by 0 bases and J by 3 bases. The germline V gene has CDR1 SGHTA and CDR2 FQGNSA. CDR3 length equals 20 residues. CDR3 amino acids: CASSLATTPREGGPNYEQYF. CDR3 nucleotides: TGTGCCAGCAGCTTAGCCACTACCCCCCGGGAGGGAGGCCCCAACTACGAGCAGTACTTC.

The chain links TRBV25-1 to TRBJ2-2, with a tentative D call TRBD1 (5 bases). Germline CDR1 and CDR2: MGHDK and SYGVNS. Trimming removed 3 bases from V and 4 bases from J, with 6 bases in between. This CDR3 region has 13 residues. The CDR3 region has the DNA TGTGCCAGCAGTGAGACAGTCACCGGGGAGCTGTTTTTT. Its protein product is CASSETVTGELFF.

The chain carries TRBV19 and TRBJ1-2; TRBD1 matches 10 bases. Per germline, CDR1 LNHDA and CDR2 SQIVND (reference sequence). The CDR3 consists of 15 residues. V shed 4 bases, J shed 6 bases, and the junction held 8 bases outside the gene matches. The CDR3 protein is CASSKTGGASHGYTF. CDR3 in DNA: TGTGCCAGTAGTAAGACAGGGGGCGCGTCCCATGGCTACACCTTC. Full variable domain (rest looked up from reference TRBV19 and TRBJ1-2): DGGITQSPKYLFRKEGQNVTLSCEQNLNHDAMYWYRQDPGQGLRLIYYSQIVNDFQKGDIAEGYSVSREKKESFPLTVTSAQKNPTAFYLCASSKTGGASHGYTFGSGTRLTVV.

This rearrangement joins TRBV9 to TRBJ1-2; D ambiguous. The CDR3 length is 14 residues. The V end was cut by 0 bases, the J end by 8 bases, with 14 bases between. Germline V gene sequence: CDR1 SGDLS, CDR2 YYNGEE. In DNA form, the CDR3 reads TGTGCCAGCAGCGTAGATGGCAGTCGGGAAGGCTACACCTTC. It translates to CASSVDGSREGYTF.

DNA for the CDR3: TGCGCCAGCAGCCAAGACAGGGGGTGGATGAGCACAGATACGCAGTATTTT. Protein product: CASSQDRGWMSTDTQYF. V and J are TRBV4-1 and TRBJ2-3; 7 bases line up with TRBD1. The junction had 6 bases not matched to a gene; V was cut back by 0 bases and J by 0 bases. This CDR3 comprises 17 residues. Per germline, CDR1 MGHRA and CDR2 YSYEKL.

The chain couples TRBV4-3 to TRBJ2-7, with D possibly being TRBD2 (5 bases). The CDR3 spans 15 residues. CDR1 and CDR2 (germline): LGHNA, YSLEER. Deletions cut 0 bases from V and 5 bases from J, with 14 bases between. The CDR3 sequence is CASSQDQGSENEQYF. DNA for the CDR3: TGCGCCAGCAGCCAAGATCAAGGGAGTGAAAACGAGCAGTACTTC.

This clone was picked up one time. The rearrangement links TRBV28 to TRBJ1-1, with 8 bases lining up with TRBD1. Germline V gene sequence: CDR1 MDHEN, CDR2 SYDVKM. V was clipped by 7 bases and J by 4 bases; unmatched bases: 14. The CDR3 contains 16 residues. CDR3 region: CASILTQGAGSTEAFF. CDR3 bases: TGTGCCAGCATCCTGACTCAGGGGGCCGGGAGCACTGAAGCTTTCTTT.

This clone was detected a few times. The rearrangement links TRBV9 to TRBJ2-2, with TRBD1 matching 8 bases. The length of the CDR3 is 15 residues. CDR1 is SGDLS and CDR2 is YYNGEE in the germline V gene. The V and J ends lost 0 bases and 7 bases, in that order; junction bases with no gene match: 5. In DNA form, the CDR3 reads TGTGCCAGCAGCGTAGTCGGACAGGGCAACGGGGAGCTGTTTTTT. Encoded protein: CASSVVGQGNGELFF.

This chain uses TRBV7-6 with TRBJ2-5; a possible D gene is TRBD1 (5 bases). With 0 bases removed from V and 4 bases from J, the gap between germline ends came to 12 bases. Germline V gene data show CDR1 as SGHVS and CDR2 as FNYEAQ. The CDR3 has 15 amino acids. The CDR3 DNA reads as TGTGCCAGCAGCTTAGCAGTCAGGGTGGGAGAGACCCAGTACTTC. The encoded protein is CASSLAVRVGETQYF.

V is TRBV7-3 and J is TRBJ1-2, with 7 nucleotides matching TRBD1. V was clipped by 2 bases and J by 8 bases; unmatched bases: 5. This CDR3 contains 13 residues. The germline V gene has CDR1 SGHTA and CDR2 FQGTGA. DNA of the CDR3: TGTGCCAGCAGCTTACGACAGGGTTGGGGCTACACCTTC. Protein product: CASSLRQGWGYTF. The whole variable domain, filled in from reference TRBV7-3 and TRBJ1-2, reads GAGVSQTPSNKVTEKGKYVELRCDPISGHTALYWYRQSLGQGPEFLIYFQGTGAADDSGLPNDRFFAVRPEGSVSTLKIQRTERGDSAVYLCASSLRQGWGYTFGSGTRLTVV.